This is a list of T cell receptor beta chains from one sample in a study of T cell responses to AZD1222 COVID-19 vaccine. Assay: immunoSEQ multiplex PCR; the TCRdb copy retains only in-frame clones and omits some. The sample records 100,000 to 120,000 clones, 85% to 95% being singletons. The sequencing here drew on peripheral blood, taken on day 0 of AZD1222 vaccination. These receptors originate from an adult in good health. The CDR3 runs from the conserved cysteine through the conserved F or W. The D gene is left open where the match is weak. Clone size is shown for a subset of rows, as once, few, many or a class of expanded clone.

abundance	v_gene	d_gene	j_gene	len	CDR3nt	CDR3aa
.	TRBV30	TRBD1	TRBJ1-2	13	TGTGCCTGGTTACAGGGGCCCCGTCTGGGCTACACCTTC	CAWLQGPRLGYTF
.	TRBV13	.	TRBJ2-3	14	TGTGCCAGCAGCTTACGGCCTCGCACAGATACGCAGTATTTT	CASSLRPRTDTQYF
.	TRBV9	.	TRBJ1-5	17	TGTGCCAGCAGCGTAGGGGCCGACCCGAGTAGCAATCAGCCCCAGCATTTT	CASSVGADPSSNQPQHF
.	TRBV24-1	.	TRBJ1-3	15	TGTGCCACCAGTCCCCCACGGTCCTCTGGAAACACCATATATTTT	CATSPPRSSGNTIYF
.	TRBV7-2	TRBD2	TRBJ2-5	14	TGTGCCAGCAGCGCCGGGGGGAACCAAGAGACCCAGTACTTC	CASSAGGNQETQYF
.	TRBV2	.	TRBJ1-2	12	TGTGCCAGTGTTGGGGGTGACTATGGCTACACCTTC	CASVGGDYGYTF
.	TRBV7-9	TRBD1	TRBJ2-7	14	TGTGCCAGCAGCTTGGGGACAGGGACCTACGAGCAGTACTTC	CASSLGTGTYEQYF
.	TRBV19	.	TRBJ1-2	13	TGTGCCAGTAGTATTCCAGGGAACTATGGCTACACCTTC	CASSIPGNYGYTF
.	TRBV11-3	.	TRBJ1-2	9	TGTGCCAGCAGCTTAGAGCCCTTCTTC	CASSLEPFF
.	TRBV30	.	TRBJ1-1	13	TGTGCCTGGAGTGGGGGGGGCAGCGCTGAAGCTTTCTTT	CAWSGGGSAEAFF
.	TRBV28	.	TRBJ2-7	14	TGTGCCAGCAGTTTATCGCCCGGGACGTACGAGCAGTACTTC	CASSLSPGTYEQYF
.	TRBV3-1/TRBV3-2	.	TRBJ2-2	13	TGTGCCAGCGGATCGCACAACACCGGGGAGCTGTTTTTT	CASGSHNTGELFF
.	TRBV11-2	TRBD2	TRBJ2-7	15	TGTGCCAGCACCCTTCTAGCGGGGGGACTCTACGAGCAGTACTTC	CASTLLAGGLYEQYF
.	TRBV3-1/TRBV3-2	TRBD1	TRBJ1-2	15	TGTGCCAGCAGCGCCCGGACAGGGGGCCTCTATGGCTACACCTTC	CASSARTGGLYGYTF
.	TRBV6-4	.	TRBJ1-4	15	TGTGCCAACCGAGGAAGGGAGTCAACTAATGAAAAACTGTTTTTT	CANRGRESTNEKLFF
.	TRBV6-5	TRBD1	TRBJ1-4	15	TGTGCCAGCAGCCTAGGGACAGCCAATAATGAAAAACTGTTTTTT	CASSLGTANNEKLFF
.	TRBV27	.	TRBJ1-3	15	TGTGCCAGCACCCCTACTGGGACGCCTGGAAACACCATATATTTT	CASTPTGTPGNTIYF
.	TRBV3-1/TRBV3-2	.	TRBJ1-3	17	TGTGCCAGCAGCCAAGGCTCCGGGCTACCCTCTGGAAACACCATATATTTT	CASSQGSGLPSGNTIYF
.	TRBV28	TRBD1	TRBJ1-5	15	TGTGCCAGCAGTGACGGGACAGGGGGCTATCAGCCCCAGCATTTT	CASSDGTGGYQPQHF
.	TRBV19	.	TRBJ1-5	14	TGTGCCAGTAGTAACCGGGACGCAAATCAGCCCCAGCATTTT	CASSNRDANQPQHF
.	TRBV11-3	.	TRBJ2-7	12	TGTGCCAGCAGCTTAGGTATCTACGAGCAGTACTTC	CASSLGIYEQYF
.	TRBV2	.	TRBJ1-5	16	TGTGCCAGCAGTGAGCGGATGGTGTATAGCAATCAGCCCCAGCATTTT	CASSERMVYSNQPQHF
.	TRBV11-2	TRBD2	TRBJ2-1	16	TGTGCCAGCAGCCCCAGGGTAGCGGGGGGGTACCATGAGCAGTTCTTC	CASSPRVAGGYHEQFF
.	TRBV27	.	TRBJ1-4	15	TGTGCCAGCAGTACCGGTACGGCGGCCGGAGAAAAACTGTTTTTT	CASSTGTAAGEKLFF
.	TRBV27	.	TRBJ1-2	15	TGTGCCAGCAGCCCAGAAGCAGTAAGAAACTATGGCTACACCTTC	CASSPEAVRNYGYTF
.	TRBV4-1	.	TRBJ1-1	14	TGCGCCAGCAGCCAAGAGTTAATCGGTACTGAAGCTTTCTTT	CASSQELIGTEAFF
few	TRBV30	.	TRBJ2-7	12	TGTGCCTGGAGTACGAACTCCTACGAGCAGTACTTC	CAWSTNSYEQYF
.	TRBV5-1	TRBD1	TRBJ2-3	16	TGCGCCAGCAGCTCGGCGACAGGGTCTAGCACAGATACGCAGTATTTT	CASSSATGSSTDTQYF
.	TRBV7-9	.	TRBJ1-5	12	TGTGCCAGCAGGCATGGGAATCAGCCCCAGCATTTT	CASRHGNQPQHF
.	TRBV28	TRBD1	TRBJ1-2	14	TGTGCCAGCAGAACAGGGGGCGCCGACTATGGCTACACCTTC	CASRTGGADYGYTF
.	TRBV7-9	TRBD1	TRBJ1-2	16	TGTGCCAGCAGCCCACCCGGGACAGGGGCTCGATATGGCTACACCTTC	CASSPPGTGARYGYTF
.	TRBV5-6	.	TRBJ2-5	15	TGTGCCAGCAGGACTCACAGGGATGAGTCAGAGACCCAGTACTTC	CASRTHRDESETQYF
.	TRBV30	.	TRBJ1-4	13	TGTGCCTGGAGTGCCAGGGCGGGGGAAAAACTGTTTTTT	CAWSARAGEKLFF
.	TRBV19	.	TRBJ1-1	14	TGTGCCAGTAGGACTCCCCTCAAGAACACTGAAGCTTTCTTT	CASRTPLKNTEAFF
.	TRBV24-1	.	TRBJ1-4	16	TGTGCCACCAGTTCTGGGCGCTCGGCAACTAATGAAAAACTGTTTTTT	CATSSGRSATNEKLFF
once	TRBV4-2	TRBD2	TRBJ2-3	16	TGTGCCAGCAGCCAAGATCAGACTAGCGGGCCAGATACGCAGTATTTT	CASSQDQTSGPDTQYF
.	TRBV19	TRBD2	TRBJ2-7	18	TGTGCCAGTAGTGGAGCCCCCGGGACTAGCGCTGGAAGACACGAGCAGTACTTC	CASSGAPGTSAGRHEQYF
.	TRBV24-1	.	TRBJ2-5	14	TGTGCCACCAGTGAAGGGAGGCGGCAAGAGACCCAGTACTTC	CATSEGRRQETQYF
few	TRBV14	.	TRBJ2-7	18	TGTGCCAGCAGCCAAGATAGGACGGCCACAGTTCCTACCTACGAGCAGTACTTC	CASSQDRTATVPTYEQYF
.	TRBV3-1/TRBV3-2	.	TRBJ2-1	15	TGTGCCAGCAGCCAAGATGGTACAGCATACAATGAGCAGTTCTTC	CASSQDGTAYNEQFF
.	TRBV11-3	TRBD1	TRBJ1-1	12	TGTGCCAGCAGCCTCGCAGGGGGCATATCTTTCTTT	CASSLAGGISFF
.	TRBV19	.	TRBJ1-1	14	TGTGCCAGTAGCGCGAAAGAAGGGGTCACTGAAGCTTTCTTT	CASSAKEGVTEAFF
.	TRBV5-5	TRBD1	TRBJ2-7	18	TGTGCCAGCAGCTTGGGGCAGGGGGTGGGACAGGGATCCTTCGAGCAGTACTTC	CASSLGQGVGQGSFEQYF
.	TRBV7-2	.	TRBJ2-3	14	TGTGCCAGCAGCTTTGACATAAGCACAGATACGCAGTATTTT	CASSFDISTDTQYF
.	TRBV28	.	TRBJ1-6	15	TGTGCCAGCACCGACTTCAGCTCCTATAATTCACCCCTCCACTTT	CASTDFSSYNSPLHF
.	TRBV19	.	TRBJ2-2	13	TGTGCCAGCGAGGGGGAGGACACCGGGGAGCTGTTTTTT	CASEGEDTGELFF